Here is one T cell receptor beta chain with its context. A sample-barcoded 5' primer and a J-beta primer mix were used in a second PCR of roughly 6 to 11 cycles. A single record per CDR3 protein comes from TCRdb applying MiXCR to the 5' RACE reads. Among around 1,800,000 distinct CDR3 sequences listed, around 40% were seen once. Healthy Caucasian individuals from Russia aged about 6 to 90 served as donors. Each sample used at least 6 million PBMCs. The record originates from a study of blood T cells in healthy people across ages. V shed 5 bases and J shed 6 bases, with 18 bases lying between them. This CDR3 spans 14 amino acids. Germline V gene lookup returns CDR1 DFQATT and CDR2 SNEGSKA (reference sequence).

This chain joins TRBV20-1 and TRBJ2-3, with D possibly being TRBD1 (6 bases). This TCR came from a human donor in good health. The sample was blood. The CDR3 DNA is TGCAGTGCTGGGCAGGGGACCACGGGGGATACGCAGTATTTT. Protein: CSAGQGTTGDTQYF.